This TCR beta chain stems from a study of Ad26.COV2.S vaccination and SARS-CoV-2 variants. On this clone: What it binds is unknown.

Assay used: immunoSEQ multiplex PCR; TCRdb lists only in-frame clones, some missing. The sample contains around 340,000 clones, 88% of which appear only once. Treatment of the sample: some 20 received Ad26.COV2.S at low or high dose, single or two shots; 5 received placebo; per-sample allocation not given. Samples came from day 63 after the first vaccine or placebo injection. Study-level results: Across vaccine and placebo recipients, the breadth of non-spike TCRs was similar. While placebo recipients had lower spike-specific TCR breadth, vaccine recipients had more.

Unmatched junction bases numbered 11, after V lost 1 base and J lost 8 bases. This CDR3 contains 16 residues. The germline gives CDR1 SGHTA, CDR2 FQGNSA. The material sequenced was peripheral blood, taken in a trial of Ad26.COV2.S vaccine versus placebo. This sequence was found in a person between 18 and 65 years old who received the Ad26.COV2.S COVID-19 vaccine or a placebo. The J gene is TRBJ1-2, the V gene TRBV7-2, with TRBD1 matching over 9 bases. The CDR3: CASSLELLQGARGYTF. The CDR3 coding sequence is TGTGCCAGCAGCTTAGAGCTTCTACAGGGGGCGAGGGGCTACACCTTC.